This T cell receptor (beta chain) was sequenced in a study of blood T cell repertoires in COVID-19. In the study overall: COVID-19 samples, acute and convalescent, were from the United States, Italy and Spain. Nucleic acid was either cDNA or gDNA, and it came from T cells, B-cell-depleted T cells, or PBMCs.

The V and J ends lost 1 base and 9 bases respectively, with 13 bases between them. The CDR3 totals 14 residues. The germline V gene has CDR1 LGHNA and CDR2 YSLEER. Per the original methods: Researchers report that nucleated cell counts were estimated from reference gene primer amplification. The table came from immunoSEQ multiplex PCR; TCRdb's copy has only in-frame clones and leaves some out. From that table come the V and J calls and clone size; the DNA was used to work out D and trimming. The repertoire holds about 79,000 clones, roughly 89% seen once, with approximately 4.5% in the top ten. The rearrangement uses TRBV4-3 and TRBJ2-1, with D maybe TRBD2 (6 bases). Sequenced input: peripheral blood. This clonotype was obtained from a man aged 45 to 65 with active COVID-19. The CDR3, as DNA: TGCGCCAGCAGCCAAGCAAGGCGGGGAAGTGAGCAGTTCTTC. It codes for CASSQARRGSEQFF.